The 15 T cell receptor beta chains below were found in one sample sequenced in a study of blood T cells in healthy people across ages (dated by TCRdb to between 2014 and 2017). Library preparation used 5' RACE. Instrument used: Illumina HiSeq 2500. A second roughly 7 to 11 cycle PCR used a sample-barcoded 5' primer and a J-beta primer mix. TCRdb handled the public reads itself, with Q25 trimming in fastp and clone calling in MiXCR, and kept productive beta chains. Entries that share a CDR3 protein sequence are merged under the most common genes and DNA. The sample records over 500,000 distinct CDR3 sequences, around 52% of which are singletons. About 13% of the sample lies in the top ten. Sequenced input: blood. All receptors come from an elderly woman in good health.

Remarks on this clonotype: A much larger clonotype is one base distant, so this may be a read error. The chain has TRBV7-2 and TRBJ2-3; 10 bases align to TRBD1. Germline V gene lookup returns CDR1 SGHTA and CDR2 FQGNSA. The CDR3 length is 15 residues. The CDR3 reads CAGSYRTGGSDTQYF. CDR3 bases: TGTGCCGGCAGCTATCGGACAGGGGGGTCAGATACGCAGTATTTT.

Details on this clonotype: A read error may be the cause here, since a much bigger clone is one base away. The chain is built from TRBV27 and TRBJ2-1; TRBD2 might be the D (5 bases). The better agreement between TRBJ2-7 and the DNA end casts doubt on the J call. The CDR3 spans 14 residues. Germline CDR1 is MNHEY and CDR2 is SMNVEV (reference sequence). The CDR3 reads CASNEGGGRNEQYF. Here the CDR3 DNA reads TGTGCCAGCAATGAGGGCGGAGGAAGGAATGAGCAGTACTTC.

Note on this clonotype: This may be a read error: a much more frequent sequence differs by one nucleotide. The rearrangement joins TRBV20-1 to TRBJ2-3; D possibly uses TRBD1 or TRBD2 (5 bases each). Germline CDR1 and CDR2: DFQATT and SNEGSKA (reference sequence). This CDR3 contains 14 residues. CDR3 sequence: CSTRDEGVPDTQYF. In DNA form, the CDR3 reads TGCAGTACTAGAGATGAAGGGGTCCCAGATACGCAGTATTTT.

This clonotype was detected ten times or more. The chain has TRBV7-9 and TRBJ2-1, with 7 bases identical to TRBD2. Germline V lookup: CDR1 SEHNR, CDR2 FQNEAQ (reference sequence). Unmatched junction bases numbered 10, after V lost 5 bases and J lost 9 bases. The CDR3 has 14 residues. This chain's CDR3 is CASSLSGHGVEQFF. The CDR3 DNA is TGTGCCAGCAGCCTTAGCGGGCATGGAGTTGAGCAGTTCTTC.

The chain links TRBV14 to TRBJ2-7; TRBD2 aligns across 7 bases. Trimming took 2 bases from V and 1 from J; bases not matched to a gene: 8. Germline values: CDR1 SGHDN, CDR2 FVKESK. CDR3 size: 16 residues. The CDR3: CASSQRLGEGSYEQYF. Written as DNA, the CDR3 is TGTGCCAGCAGCCAACGGCTGGGGGAGGGGTCCTACGAGCAGTACTTC.

The V call is TRBV4-1, the J call TRBJ1-6, with D unresolved. The germline gives CDR1 MGHRA, CDR2 YSYEKL. The CDR3 length is 16 residues. The V gene lost 1 base and the J gene lost 5 bases, with 12 bases spanning the gap. The CDR3, as DNA: TGCGCCAGCAGCCAAGGGGCCGTGCAGGATAATTCACCCCTCCACTTT. Its translation is CASSQGAVQDNSPLHF.

This chain uses TRBV7-2 with TRBJ2-6, with no clear D. Per germline, CDR1 SGHTA and CDR2 FQGNSA. This CDR3 is 16 amino acids long. V was cut by 0 bases and J by 2 bases, with 8 bases left in between. CDR3 sequence (DNA): TGTGCCAGCAGCTTAGCGGGTGGGGCTGGGGCCAACGTCCTGACTTTC. The encoded protein is CASSLAGGAGANVLTF. The complete variable domain, with remaining parts taken from reference TRBV7-2 and TRBJ2-6, reads GAGVSQSPSNKVTEKGKDVELRCDPISGHTALYWYRQSLGQGLEFLIYFQGNSAPDKSGLPSDRFSAERTGGSVSTLTIQRTQQEDSAVYLCASSLAGGAGANVLTFGAGSRLTVL.

V usage is TRBV2 and J usage is TRBJ1-5; 8 bases match TRBD1. Unmatched junction bases numbered 10, after V lost 6 bases and J lost 9 bases. The CDR3 runs to 14 residues. Germline V lookup: CDR1 SNHLY, CDR2 FYNNEI. Here the CDR3 reads CASRGTGPNGPQHF. In DNA, the CDR3 is TGTGCCAGCAGGGGGACAGGCCCCAATGGGCCCCAGCATTTT. Complete variable domain (other parts from reference TRBV2 and TRBJ1-5): EPEVTQTPSHQVTQMGQEVILRCVPISNHLYFYWYRQILGQKVEFLVSFYNNEISEKSEIFDDQFSVERPDGSNFTLKIRSTKLEDSAMYFCASRGTGPNGPQHFGDGTRLSIL.

The chain carries TRBV12-3 or TRBV12-4 and TRBJ2-7; D may be TRBD1 or TRBD2 (5 bases each). The CDR3 sequence is 12 residues long. V lost 5 bases to trimming and J lost 9 bases, with 14 bases between them. In DNA, the CDR3 is TGTGCCAGCAGTCTCATCGCGAGGGGGCAGTACTTC. Protein: CASSLIARGQYF.

The chain employs TRBV29-1 and TRBJ1-1; D is perhaps TRBD1 (5 bases). CDR1 and CDR2 from the germline V gene are SQVTM and ANQGSEA. The germline V and J ends were trimmed by 4 bases and 0 bases, with 12 bases remaining between them. The CDR3 runs 14 residues. As DNA, the CDR3 is TGCAGCGTTGGTGAAGGGGTCGTGAACACTGAAGCTTTCTTT. It yields the protein CSVGEGVVNTEAFF.

This chain links TRBV7-8 with TRBJ2-3; D perhaps matches TRBD1 (5 bases). The V end lost 2 bases, the J end lost 5 bases, and 17 bases lay between the germline ends. The CDR3 consists of 16 residues. From germline, CDR1 is SGHVS and CDR2 FQNEAQ. The CDR3: CASSLSGAGYEDTQYF. The DNA for the CDR3 is TGTGCCAGCAGCTTAAGTGGGGCAGGGTACGAAGATACGCAGTATTTT. Drawing the rest from reference TRBV7-8 and TRBJ2-3, the complete variable domain is GAGVSQSPRYKVAKRGQDVALRCDPISGHVSLFWYQQALGQGPEFLTYFQNEAQLDKSGLPSDRFFAERPEGSVSTLKIQRTQQEDSAVYLCASSLSGAGYEDTQYFGPGTRLTVL.

At least ten counts were recorded for this clonotype. The chain recombines TRBV6-5 with TRBJ2-6, with D possibly being TRBD1 or TRBD2 (5 bases each). The CDR3 is made up of 20 amino acids. Germline V gives CDR1 MNHEY, CDR2 SVGAGI. V lost 1 base to trimming and J lost 0 bases, with 19 bases between them. The CDR3 coding sequence is TGTGCCAGCAGTTACTTTTTTCTTGGGGGAAGTAACTCTGGGGCCAACGTCCTGACTTTC. It specifies CASSYFFLGGSNSGANVLTF.

This clonotype showed up just a few times. A much more abundant neighbour one base away suggests this may be a read error. The chain is built from TRBV7-2 and TRBJ2-3; 9 bases match TRBD2. The germline V gene encodes CDR1 SGHTA and CDR2 FQGNSA. The CDR3 covers 19 residues. The CDR3 sequence is CAGSSPFFAGGHGTDTQYF. CDR3 in DNA: TGTGCCGGCAGCTCCCCCTTCTTTGCGGGAGGGCATGGCACAGATACGCAGTATTTT.

Only one count was recorded for this clonotype. Mismatch with germline at one junction end may stem from a read error. The chain employs TRBV11-2 and TRBJ1-5; TRBD1 might be the D (5 bases). Germline V gene lookup returns CDR1 SGHAT and CDR2 FQNNGV. There are 15 residues in the CDR3. The chain's CDR3 is CACSLNSQGTQPQHF. The CDR3 region has the DNA TGTGCCTGCAGCTTAAACAGTCAAGGGACTCAGCCCCAGCATTTT.

The chain joins TRBV28 to TRBJ2-2; 7 nucleotides match TRBD2. The CDR3 runs 15 residues. J gave up 5 bases and V 4 bases, and 7 bases lay outside the gene matches. Germline V CDR1 and CDR2: MDHEN, SYDVKM. The CDR3 reads CASSSPGTKTGELFF. CDR3 DNA sequence: TGTGCCAGCAGTTCGCCCGGGACTAAAACCGGGGAGCTGTTTTTT.